This passage covers 8 T cell receptor beta chains from one sample sequenced in a study of regulatory T cells in long-lasting Graves disease. Both iRepertoire HTBI primers and Arm-PCR of CDR3 regions were used to build the TCR beta libraries. Each CDR3 protein gets one entry after TCRdb re-called the multiplex PCR reads with MiXCR. The sample consists of 410,000 or so distinct CDR3 sequences, under 15% of them appearing once. Time point reported: newly diagnosed GD, antithyroid drugs for less than 3 months. The TCR library was made from RNA that had been extracted from PBMCs in TRIzol. These same data were also listed under a study on T cells in Graves' hyperthyroidism and ophthalmopathy.

The sample here was peripheral blood mononuclear cells (PBMCs), taken at new diagnosis, from a patient treated with antithyroid drugs. The receptor set was obtained from a woman aged 25 to 39 with Graves disease.

This clonotype was counted at least ten times. V usage is TRBV6-2 or TRBV6-3 and J usage is TRBJ1-5; 8 bases align to TRBD1. From germline, CDR1 is MNHEY and CDR2 SVGEGT. The CDR3 loop spans 16 amino acids. With 5 bases clipped from V and 5 bases from J, the junction kept 11 bases outside the gene matches. The CDR3 sequence: CASSNTGTGVDQPQHF. CDR3 sequence (DNA): TGTGCCAGCAGTAACACCGGGACAGGAGTCGATCAGCCCCAGCATTTT.

This clonotype was found many times. This chain joins TRBV14 and TRBJ2-7, with TRBD1 matching over 9 bases. CDR1 and CDR2 from the germline V gene are SGHDN and FVKESK. V dropped 4 bases and J dropped 3; count of bases not matched to a gene: 7. This CDR3 is built from 15 residues. Here the CDR3 reads CASSRNGQGSYEQYF. In nucleotides, the CDR3 is TGTGCCAGCAGCCGGAACGGACAGGGGAGCTACGAGCAGTACTTC.

This clonotype was found a few times. V gene TRBV6-1 combines with J gene TRBJ2-3; D perhaps matches TRBD1 (5 bases). V was trimmed by 6 bases and J by 3 bases, leaving 16 bases between them. Germline values: CDR1 MNHNS, CDR2 SASEGT. CDR3 size: 15 residues. This CDR3 reads CASRTQGSRTDTQYF. In DNA, the CDR3 is TGTGCCAGCAGAACCCAGGGTTCCAGGACAGATACGCAGTATTTT.

The chain uses TRBV7-9 and TRBJ2-1; 10 positions agree with TRBD2. In germline, CDR1 is SEHNR, CDR2 FQNEAQ (reference sequence). The CDR3 consists of 17 residues. J lost 6 bases, V lost 0 bases, and 8 bases had no gene match. The CDR3 region has the DNA TGTGCCAGCAGCTTAGCCCTACTAGCGGGGTTAGTCAATGAGCAGTTCTTC. This sequence encodes CASSLALLAGLVNEQFF.

This clonotype came up many times. The V gene is TRBV20-1, the J gene TRBJ2-4; TRBD2 matches 14 bases. Germline V lookup: CDR1 DFQATT, CDR2 SNEGSKA (reference sequence). The CDR3 runs 19 residues. V dropped 4 bases and J dropped 0; count of bases not matched to a gene: 11. The CDR3 DNA reads TGCAGTGCTAAGGATACCGGGACTAGCGGGAGTGAAGCCAAAAACATTCAGTACTTC. This codes for CSAKDTGTSGSEAKNIQYF.

This clonotype has at least ten counts. The V call is TRBV20-1, the J call TRBJ2-7, with D tentatively TRBD1 (6 bases). Germline values: CDR1 DFQATT, CDR2 SNEGSKA (reference sequence). With 4 bases removed from V and 0 bases from J, the gap between germline ends came to 16 bases. CDR3 size: 15 residues. The CDR3 nucleotides read TGCAGTGCTATAAAAAAGGACAGAGCCTCCTACGAGCAGTACTTC. It encodes CSAIKKDRASYEQYF.

This clonotype was counted between two and nine times. Its ends do not fully match the called genes, so a read error is possible. This chain connects TRBV12-3 or TRBV12-4 to TRBJ2-5; D could derive from TRBD1 or TRBD2 (5 bases each). The CDR3 is 13 residues long. CDR3 residues: CAGSVSGTETQYF. The CDR3 DNA reads TGTGCCGGCAGTGTATCGGGGACGGAGACCCAGTACTTC.

This clonotype was counted many times. V gene TRBV7-3 combines with J gene TRBJ2-1, with D possibly being TRBD1 (6 bases). The V end was cut by 5 bases, the J end by 4 bases, with 24 bases between. The CDR3 runs 18 residues. Germline V gene sequence: CDR1 SGHTA, CDR2 FQGTGA. CDR3 nucleotide sequence: TGTGCCAGCAGCCCCAGGGCACAGGGTACCCCTCTTTACAATGAGCAGTTCTTC. Its protein is CASSPRAQGTPLYNEQFF.